The present entry profiles one T cell receptor beta chain with its context. Original processing notes: For nucleated cells, counts were estimated from reference gene primer amplification. Only in-frame clones appear in the TCRdb table, and some are missing; sequencing was by immunoSEQ multiplex PCR. D and trimming were read from the DNA, whereas the V and J calls and clone size are those reported in that table. The top ten hold about 5.5% of the sample, which has approximately 120,000 clones, more than 70% seen once. These data originate in a study of blood T cell repertoires in COVID-19. As for the study in general: Some COVID-19 samples were acute and others convalescent; all came from the United States, Italy and Spain.

CDR3 size: 15 residues. V shed 4 bases and J 2 bases; nucleotides not matched to a gene: 7. Per the germline V gene, CDR1 is SGHAT and CDR2 is FQNNGV. The V and J genes are TRBV11-2 and TRBJ2-7; 8 bases are shared with TRBD1. What was sequenced was peripheral blood. The sequence was obtained from a man of 80 years or more with active or convalescent COVID-19. CDR3 residues: CASSSWTGTTYEQYF. The DNA for the CDR3 is TGTGCCAGCAGCTCCTGGACAGGGACCACCTACGAGCAGTACTTC.